One sample yielded the 19 T cell receptor beta chains listed below, sequenced in a study of beta chain features in type 1 diabetes. cDNA synthesis used the whole RNA isolate, giving expressed TCRB sequences. Assay: immunoSEQ multiplex PCR; the TCRdb copy retains only in-frame clones and omits some. The table records fewer than 550,000 clones, more than 9.5% of them present only once. Sequenced input: naive CD4+ T cells from blood. Receptors originate from a woman aged 18-30 years in good health.

The V and J genes are TRBV5-4 and TRBJ2-5; D is unresolved. Between the trimmed V and J ends, which lost 0 bases and 5 bases, there was a span of 8 bases. The CDR3 totals 13 residues. Germline V CDR1 and CDR2: SGHNT, YYREEE (reference sequence). The CDR3 nucleotides are TGTGCCAGCAGCTTGGAACAAGGGGAGACCCAGTACTTC. This sequence encodes CASSLEQGETQYF.

The chain uses TRBV7-2 and TRBJ2-7; the match to TRBD2 covers 7 bases. V shed 4 bases, J shed 7 bases, and the junction held 7 bases outside the gene matches. Per the germline V gene, CDR1 is SGHTA and CDR2 is FQGNSA. This CDR3 comprises 13 residues. The CDR3 here is CASSWDYFTEQYF. The CDR3 DNA is TGTGCCAGCAGCTGGGACTACTTTACAGAGCAGTACTTC. Drawing the rest from reference TRBV7-2 and TRBJ2-7, the complete variable domain is GAGVSQSPSNKVTEKGKDVELRCDPISGHTALYWYRQSLGQGLEFLIYFQGNSAPDKSGLPSDRFSAERTGGSVSTLTIQRTQQEDSAVYLCASSWDYFTEQYFGPGTRLTVT.

The V and J genes are TRBV9 and TRBJ1-6; D might be TRBD1 (6 bases). The CDR3 runs 16 residues. With 4 bases removed from V and 6 bases from J, the gap between germline ends came to 17 bases. Germline values: CDR1 SGDLS, CDR2 YYNGEE. In DNA, the CDR3 is TGTGCCAGCAGCCCCCAGGACGGACAGTCTAATTCACCCCTCCACTTT. It encodes CASSPQDGQSNSPLHF.

This clone was observed a handful of times. The chain carries TRBV29-1 and TRBJ2-7; the match to TRBD2 covers 7 bases. This CDR3 is 12 amino acids long. The ends lost 7 bases at V and 5 bases at J; junction bases unmatched: 8. Per the germline V gene, CDR1 is SQVTM and CDR2 is ANQGSEA. CDR3 bases: TGCAGCGCCGCGGGAGATCTGAACGAGCAGTACTTC. It codes for CSAAGDLNEQYF.

This clone was found many times. The chain couples TRBV13 to TRBJ2-4; tentative D call: TRBD2 (5 bases). Germline assignment: CDR1 PRHDT and CDR2 FYEKMQ (reference sequence). V dropped 7 bases and J dropped 1 base, with 8 bases sitting between them. There are 13 residues in the CDR3. The CDR3 DNA sequence: TGTGCCAGCAAGGACTCTGCCAAAAACATTCAGTACTTC. Protein: CASKDSAKNIQYF.

The J gene is TRBJ2-7, the V gene TRBV23-1; D possibly corresponds to TRBD2 (6 bases). TRBV23-1 is annotated as an ORF whose role is uncertain. The V and J ends lost 2 bases and 1 base respectively, with 9 bases between them. The CDR3 has 14 amino acids. DNA of the CDR3: TGCGCCAGCAGTCAACGTAGCGGTTCCTACGAGCAGTACTTC. This gives the protein CASSQRSGSYEQYF.

J is TRBJ1-5 and V is TRBV6-5; D is perhaps TRBD1 (6 bases). V gave up 5 bases and J gave up 2 bases, with 13 bases separating them. The CDR3 sequence is 15 residues long. Germline V lookup: CDR1 MNHEY, CDR2 SVGAGI. CDR3 residues: CASSNRVGGNQPQHF. The CDR3 DNA sequence: TGTGCCAGCAGTAACAGGGTGGGAGGCAATCAGCCCCAGCATTTT.

This clone was picked up a small number of times. In DNA, the CDR3 is TGTGCCAGCAGCGCCCGGGGACAGGGGAGTAATTCACCCCTCCACTTT. Translation: CASSARGQGSNSPLHF. The V call is TRBV7-9, the J call TRBJ1-6; 10 nucleotides align to TRBD1. Germline CDR1 SEHNR, CDR2 FQNEAQ (reference sequence). The V segment lost 5 bases and the J segment 6 bases; nucleotides outside the gene matches: 7. This CDR3 spans 16 amino acids.

This chain joins TRBV11-3 and TRBJ2-1; possibly TRBD2 for D (6 bases). Looked up from germline, CDR1 is SGHNT and CDR2 is YENEEA. The CDR3 covers 15 residues. The ends were cut back, 3 bases at V and 4 bases at J, with 13 bases in the middle. CDR3 DNA: TGTGCCAGCAGCTTCGACGGGAGTTGGTACAATGAGCAGTTCTTC. Its protein is CASSFDGSWYNEQFF.

CDR3 sequence: CASRPGQGSTNEKLFF. CDR3 nucleotide sequence: TGTGCCAGCAGGCCGGGACAGGGTTCCACTAATGAAAAACTGTTTTTT. V usage is TRBV2 and J usage is TRBJ1-4; 9 bases are a match to TRBD1. CDR1 is SNHLY and CDR2 is FYNNEI in the germline V gene. Trimming at V came to 6 bases and at J to 2 bases, leaving 7 bases not matched to a gene. The CDR3 is made up of 16 amino acids.

The chain recombines TRBV19 with TRBJ1-2; no definite D call. This CDR3 has 12 amino acids. Germline V gene sequence: CDR1 LNHDA, CDR2 SQIVND (reference sequence). Trimming took off 6 bases at V and 2 bases at J, with 7 bases between the two ends. The CDR3 coding sequence is TGTGCCAGTAGGGACGGAAACTATGGCTACACCTTC. Translated: CASRDGNYGYTF.

V usage is TRBV27 and J usage is TRBJ2-1; TRBD2 aligns across 9 bases. Trimming at V came to 4 bases and at J to 6 bases, leaving 7 bases not matched to a gene. The V gene's germline CDR1 is MNHEY and CDR2 SMNVEV (reference sequence). The CDR3 runs to 15 residues. CDR3 nucleotide sequence: TGTGCCAGCAGTTGGGAAGCGGGAGGTGGCAATGAGCAGTTCTTC. Amino acids: CASSWEAGGGNEQFF.

The V call is TRBV4-3, the J call TRBJ2-2, with TRBD1 matching 9 bases. The V and J ends lost 0 bases and 3 bases, in that order; junction bases with no gene match: 5. The CDR3 is made up of 17 amino acids. Germline CDR1 reads LGHNA; CDR2 reads YSLEER. CDR3 sequence: CASSQERWTGDTGELFF. The DNA for the CDR3 is TGCGCCAGCAGCCAAGAGCGCTGGACAGGGGACACCGGGGAGCTGTTTTTT.

This clone was seen more than once but under ten times. V is TRBV7-9 and J is TRBJ2-5; unclear D gene. CDR1 SEHNR and CDR2 FQNEAQ come from the germline V gene (reference sequence). V shed 8 bases and J shed 4 bases, with 11 bases lying between them. This CDR3 is 12 amino acids long. In DNA form, the CDR3 reads TGTGCCAGCGGAATACGTGGAGAGACCCAGTACTTC. Translation gives CASGIRGETQYF.

This chain joins TRBV29-1 and TRBJ1-2; 7 positions match TRBD1. V lost 2 bases to trimming and J lost 1 base; unmatched junction nucleotides: 13. Germline CDR1 and CDR2: SQVTM and ANQGSEA. CDR3 length equals 17 residues. CDR3 region: CSVEQTHGQVLNYGYTF. DNA for the CDR3: TGCAGCGTTGAACAAACCCATGGACAGGTTCTTAACTATGGCTACACCTTC.

The chain is built from TRBV7-9 and TRBJ2-7, with D perhaps given as TRBD1 or TRBD2 (6 bases each). This CDR3 contains 16 residues. Deletions cut 3 bases from V and 5 bases from J, with 20 bases between. Per the germline V gene, CDR1 is SEHNR and CDR2 is FQNEAQ (reference sequence). The CDR3 is CASSLDRRGTGDEQYF. Here the CDR3 DNA reads TGTGCCAGCAGCTTGGACCGGAGGGGGACCGGGGACGAGCAGTACTTC.

The V call is TRBV4-2, the J call TRBJ2-1, with 8 bases aligning to TRBD1. CDR3 length: 16 amino acids. Per germline, CDR1 LGHNA and CDR2 YNFKEQ. The V and J ends lost 1 base and 6 bases, in that order; junction bases with no gene match: 8. As DNA, the CDR3 is TGTGCCAGCAGCCAAGCGAGGACAGGGCAAATCAATGAGCAGTTCTTC. This encodes CASSQARTGQINEQFF.

This clone showed up just a few times. V and J are TRBV29-1 and TRBJ1-1, with D possibly TRBD1 on 5 matching bases. CDR3 length: 15 residues. Looked up from germline, CDR1 is SQVTM and CDR2 is ANQGSEA. V lost 3 bases and J lost 0, with 14 bases in between. In nucleotides, the CDR3 is TGCAGCGTTGACCAGGGAACTGGCTTGAACACTGAAGCTTTCTTT. Translation: CSVDQGTGLNTEAFF.

The genes are TRBV28 and TRBJ1-1, with 8 bases that match TRBD1. The germline CDR1 and CDR2 sequences are MDHEN and SYDVKM. The CDR3 totals 16 residues. V lost 7 bases, J lost 1 base, and 11 bases stayed unmatched. The CDR3 sequence: CASIPRGTGGNTEAFF. CDR3 nucleotide sequence: TGTGCCAGCATTCCTCGGGGGACAGGAGGGAACACTGAAGCTTTCTTT. Combining the CDR3 with reference TRBV28 and TRBJ1-1 gives the whole variable domain DVKVTQSSRYLVKRTGEKVFLECVQDMDHENMFWYRQDPGLGLRLIYFSYDVKMKEKGDIPEGYSVSREKKERFSLILESASTNQTSMYLCASIPRGTGGNTEAFFGQGTRLTVV.